The entry below describes one T cell receptor (beta chain). Antigen unknown. This sample stems from a study of cytotoxic CD8 clonotypes in ibrutinib-treated CLL. Findings and caveats of the study: Having risen at ibrutinib response, clonality had fallen back toward baseline by progression. Stable or contracted on treatment, public clonotypes were also uncommon.

Trimming cost V 2 bases and J 5 bases; bases outside gene matches: 2. The CDR3 is 14 residues long. Per germline, CDR1 SGHKS and CDR2 YYEKEE (reference sequence). The targeted sequencing depth was 1 in 200,000 to 1 in 1 million T cells. Assay used: immunoSEQ multiplex PCR; TCRdb lists only in-frame clones, some missing. Among about 27,000 clones, 75% to 85% were seen once, and the ten largest hold around 8.5%. TCR beta library input comprised approximately 2 micrograms of genomic DNA from cryopreserved PBMCs. Sequences were derived from PBMCs, sampled after 24 months of ibrutinib treatment. The rearrangement joins TRBV5-5 to TRBJ1-5, with 9 bases aligning to TRBD1. This receptor was obtained from a human donor with chronic lymphocytic leukemia. CDR3 in amino acids: CASSLNRGHQPQHF. The CDR3 DNA sequence: TGTGCCAGCAGCTTAAACAGGGGGCATCAGCCCCAGCATTTT.